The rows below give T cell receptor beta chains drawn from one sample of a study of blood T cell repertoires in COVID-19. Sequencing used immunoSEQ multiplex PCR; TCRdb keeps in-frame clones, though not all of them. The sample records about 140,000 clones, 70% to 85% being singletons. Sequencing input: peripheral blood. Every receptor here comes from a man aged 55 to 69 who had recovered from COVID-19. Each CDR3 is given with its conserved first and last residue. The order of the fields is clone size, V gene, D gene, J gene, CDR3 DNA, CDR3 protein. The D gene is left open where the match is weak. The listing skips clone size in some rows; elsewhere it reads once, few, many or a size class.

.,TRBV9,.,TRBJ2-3,TGTGCCAGCAGCGGCCTCTATTCGACTAGCACAGATACGCAGTATTTT,CASSGLYSTSTDTQYF
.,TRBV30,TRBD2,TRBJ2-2,TGTGCCTGGAGTGAGGGGAGGGGATACACCGGGGAGCTGTTTTTT,CAWSEGRGYTGELFF
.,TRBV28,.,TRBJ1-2,TGTGCCAGCACCTTATTGTCCAGATTCTATGGCTACACCTTC,CASTLLSRFYGYTF
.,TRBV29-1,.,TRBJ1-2,TGCAGCGTTGAAGCGGACAGAACTAACTATGGCTACACCTTC,CSVEADRTNYGYTF
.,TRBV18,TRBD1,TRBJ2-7,TGTGCCAGCTCACCCTCCCCCTACAGGGGGCTCGACGAGCAGTACTTC,CASSPSPYRGLDEQYF
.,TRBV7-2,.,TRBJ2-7,TGTGCCAGCAGCTTATCTCGGGATTCAGGCGAGCAGTACTTC,CASSLSRDSGEQYF
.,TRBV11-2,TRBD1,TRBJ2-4,TGTGCCAGCAGCTCCCGGTTACAGGGGTCAGGCGGGAAAAACATTCAGTACTTC,CASSSRLQGSGGKNIQYF
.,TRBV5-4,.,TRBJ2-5,TGTGCCAGCAGCTTATCACCGTCCGGTCAAGAGACCCAGTACTTC,CASSLSPSGQETQYF
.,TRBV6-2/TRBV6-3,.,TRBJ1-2,TGTGCCAGCAGCCGGGGGGGGTCCCTGACGGATAATGGCTACACCTTC,CASSRGGSLTDNGYTF
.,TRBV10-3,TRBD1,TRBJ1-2,TGTGCCATCAGTGAGACAGGGGATGTCATTAACTATGGCTACACCTTC,CAISETGDVINYGYTF
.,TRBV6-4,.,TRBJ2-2,TGTGCCAGCAGTGACCCCAGGGCGCCCGGGGAGCTGTTTTTT,CASSDPRAPGELFF
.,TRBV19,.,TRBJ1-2,TGTGCCAGTAGTACCCGGACGGGAGGGCCGACTAGAGGCTACACCTTC,CASSTRTGGPTRGYTF
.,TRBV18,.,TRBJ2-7,TGTGCCAGCTCACCAGGGGGAGGTATCTACGAGCAGTACTTC,CASSPGGGIYEQYF
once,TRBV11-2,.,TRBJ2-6,TGTGCCAGCAGCTTATGGGGGGTTGGGGCCAACGTCCTGACTTTC,CASSLWGVGANVLTF
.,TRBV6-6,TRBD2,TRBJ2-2,TGTGCCAGCAGTCGAATCGCAGCGGGAGGGACGAACACCGGGGAGCTGTTTTTT,CASSRIAAGGTNTGELFF
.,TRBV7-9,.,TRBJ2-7,TGTGCCAGCTTAACGGGTCGCTCCGAGCAGTACTTC,CASLTGRSEQYF
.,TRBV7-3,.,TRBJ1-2,TGTGCCAGCAGCCCCGGGGGGCCCTATGGCTACACCTTC,CASSPGGPYGYTF
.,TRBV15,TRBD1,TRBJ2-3,TGTGCCACCAGCAGAGATAAACAGGGGGCCACAGATACGCAGTATTTT,CATSRDKQGATDTQYF
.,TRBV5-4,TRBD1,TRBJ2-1,TGTGCCAGCAGCCAGGGGGTTGTCAATGAGCAGTTCTTC,CASSQGVVNEQFF
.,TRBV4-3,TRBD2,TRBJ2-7,TGCGCCAGCAGCCAAGAATTAGCGGGAGTCTACGAGCAGTACTTC,CASSQELAGVYEQYF
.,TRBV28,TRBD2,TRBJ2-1,TGTGCCAGCACTCCGGGACTAATGTACAATGAGCAGTTCTTC,CASTPGLMYNEQFF
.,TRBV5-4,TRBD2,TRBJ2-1,TGTGCCAGCAGCCCGAAGCGGGGAAGCTCCTACAATGAGCAGTTCTTC,CASSPKRGSSYNEQFF
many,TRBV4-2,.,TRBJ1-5,TGTGCCAGCAGCCGCGCACAGGATAGCAATCAGCCCCAGCATTTT,CASSRAQDSNQPQHF
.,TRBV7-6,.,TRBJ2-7,TGTGCCAGCAGCTTAAACCCACACGACAGATCCTATCCCTACGAGCAGTACTTC,CASSLNPHDRSYPYEQYF
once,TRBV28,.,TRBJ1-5,TGTGCCAGCAGTCTCGACCCACAGTCTGGTTTGCAGCCCCAGCATTTT,CASSLDPQSGLQPQHF
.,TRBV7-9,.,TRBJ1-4,TGTGCCAGCAGCCCCCACACTACCTTCACAACTAATGAAAAACTGTTTTTT,CASSPHTTFTTNEKLFF
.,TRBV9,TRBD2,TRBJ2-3,TGTGCCAGCAGCGCCGGGACTAGCGGTAGCACAGATACGCAGTATTTT,CASSAGTSGSTDTQYF
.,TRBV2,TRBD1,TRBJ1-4,TGTGCCAGCAGGCCCGGACAGGGGTTTGAAAAACTGTTTTTT,CASRPGQGFEKLFF
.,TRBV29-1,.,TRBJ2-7,TGCAGCGTTGATGACTACCGCGGGACTCAGTACTTC,CSVDDYRGTQYF
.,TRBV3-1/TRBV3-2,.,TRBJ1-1,TGTGCCACCCCCTTTGGGCAGTCCTCTGAAGCTTTCTTT,CATPFGQSSEAFF
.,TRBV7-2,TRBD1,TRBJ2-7,TGTGCCAGCAGCATGGGATCCGGGACAGGCCCCTACGAGCAGTACTTC,CASSMGSGTGPYEQYF
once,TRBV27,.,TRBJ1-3,TGTGCCAGCAGGCCGGTTAGCTCTGGAAACACCATATATTTT,CASRPVSSGNTIYF
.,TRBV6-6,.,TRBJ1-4,TGTGCCAGCAGTTACTCAGGACAGTCTAATGAAAAACTGTTTTTT,CASSYSGQSNEKLFF